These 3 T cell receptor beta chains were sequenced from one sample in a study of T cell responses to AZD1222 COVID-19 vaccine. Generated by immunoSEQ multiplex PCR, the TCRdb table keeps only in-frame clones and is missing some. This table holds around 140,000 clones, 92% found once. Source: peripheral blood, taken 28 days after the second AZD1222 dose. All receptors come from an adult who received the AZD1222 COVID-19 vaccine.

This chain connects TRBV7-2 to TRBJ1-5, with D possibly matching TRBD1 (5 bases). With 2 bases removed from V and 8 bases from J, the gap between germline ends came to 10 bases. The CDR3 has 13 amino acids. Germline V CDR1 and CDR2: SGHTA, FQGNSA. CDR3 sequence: CASSLSQGKPQHF. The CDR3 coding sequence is TGTGCCAGCAGCTTAAGCCAGGGAAAGCCCCAGCATTTT.

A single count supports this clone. The DNA for the CDR3 is TGTGCCAGCAGCTTCGGGAGCTCCTACGAGCAGTACTTC. This codes for CASSFGSSYEQYF. This chain joins TRBV11-2 and TRBJ2-7, with a weak D call TRBD2 (6 bases). Per germline, CDR1 SGHAT and CDR2 FQNNGV. V shed 3 bases and J shed 0 bases, with 6 bases lying between them. The CDR3 has 13 residues.

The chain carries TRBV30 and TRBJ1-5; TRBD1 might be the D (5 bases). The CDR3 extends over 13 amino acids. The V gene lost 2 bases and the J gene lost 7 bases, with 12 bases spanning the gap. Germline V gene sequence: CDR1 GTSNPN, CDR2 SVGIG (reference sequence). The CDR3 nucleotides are TGTGCCTGGAGTAAAGGGGCAGGACAGCCCCAGCATTTT. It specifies CAWSKGAGQPQHF.